The 4 T cell receptor beta chains presented below share a single source sample, sequenced in a study of blood T cell repertoires in COVID-19. Only in-frame clones appear in the TCRdb table, and some are missing; sequencing was by immunoSEQ multiplex PCR. Of under 130,000 clones listed, 65% to 80% are singletons. The sample taken for sequencing was peripheral blood. The receptors shown here come from a man between 70 and 80 years old with active or convalescent COVID-19.

This clone has just one count. The V gene is TRBV12-5, the J gene TRBJ2-4, with TRBD2 identical over 10 bases. Germline CDR1 and CDR2: LGHNT and FRNRAP. V shed 2 bases, J shed 3 bases, and the junction held 4 bases outside the gene matches. The CDR3 is 16 residues long. The CDR3 coding sequence is TGTGCTAGTGGTTTGCTAGCGGGAGTTGGCAAAAACATTCAGTACTTC. Its protein is CASGLLAGVGKNIQYF.

V gene TRBV29-1 combines with J gene TRBJ1-1; TRBD1 aligns across 7 bases. With V trimmed by 7 bases and J by 0 bases, 8 bases remained unmatched. CDR3 length: 14 amino acids. The V gene's germline CDR1 is SQVTM and CDR2 ANQGSEA. Written as DNA, the CDR3 is TGCAGCGCGCCGGGACAGACCATGAACACTGAAGCTTTCTTT. This codes for CSAPGQTMNTEAFF.

This chain joins TRBV13 and TRBJ1-1; 7 bases match TRBD1. This CDR3 contains 15 residues. Germline CDR1 PRHDT, CDR2 FYEKMQ (reference sequence). Losses at the gene ends were 5 bases for V and 1 base for J; bases not matched to a gene: 7. CDR3 loop: CASSLLRDRNTEAFF. Written as DNA, the CDR3 is TGTGCCAGCAGCCTCCTCCGGGACAGGAACACTGAAGCTTTCTTT.

The J gene is TRBJ2-2, the V gene TRBV2, with 7 bases matching TRBD1. There are 13 residues in the CDR3. V dropped 8 bases and J dropped 7; count of bases not matched to a gene: 7. Germline V gene lookup returns CDR1 SNHLY and CDR2 FYNNEI. The CDR3 reads CASRYTGVGELFF. The CDR3 DNA follows: TGTGCCAGCCGATATACAGGGGTCGGGGAGCTGTTTTTT.